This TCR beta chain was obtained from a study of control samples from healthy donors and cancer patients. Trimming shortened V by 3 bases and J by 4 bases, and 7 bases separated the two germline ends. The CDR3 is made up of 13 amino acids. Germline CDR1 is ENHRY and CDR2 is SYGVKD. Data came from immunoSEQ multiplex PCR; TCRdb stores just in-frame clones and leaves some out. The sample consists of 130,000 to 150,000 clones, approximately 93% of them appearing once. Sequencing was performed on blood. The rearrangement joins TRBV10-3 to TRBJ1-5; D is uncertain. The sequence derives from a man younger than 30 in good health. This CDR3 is CAISEGGNQPQHF. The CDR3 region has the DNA TGTGCCATCAGTGAAGGCGGAAATCAGCCCCAGCATTTT.